A selection of T cell receptor beta chains follows, all from one sample in a study of blood T cell repertoires in COVID-19. TCRdb keeps only in-frame clones here, not all; method: immunoSEQ multiplex PCR. This table has 200,000 to 250,000 clones, around nine tenths appearing once. Sequencing used PBMCs or T cells enriched from blood (not recorded which). Receptors originate from a young man who had recovered from COVID-19. Both conserved end residues are part of each CDR3. D genes are given only for firm matches. Size tells how often a clone was seen (once, few, many) or the class of an expanded clone, and some rows leave it out.

clone_size	d_call	v_call	j_call	cdr3_aa	cdr3_nt
once	TRBD2	TRBV11-2	TRBJ2-7	CASTVGAGGSYEQYF	TGTGCCAGCACTGTGGGGGCGGGGGGATCCTACGAGCAGTACTTC
NA	NA	TRBV9	TRBJ1-2	CASSVVGRYGYTF	TGTGCCAGCAGCGTAGTAGGGAGGTATGGCTACACCTTC
NA	TRBD2	TRBV5-1	TRBJ2-1	CASQPSGRYNEQFF	TGCGCCAGCCAACCTAGCGGACGCTACAATGAGCAGTTCTTC
NA	TRBD1	TRBV19	TRBJ1-6	CASRDREALGYNSPLHF	TGTGCCAGTCGTGACAGGGAAGCACTTGGCTATAATTCACCCCTCCACTTT
few	TRBD1	TRBV5-4	TRBJ1-6	CASRRAGTGNSPLHF	TGTGCCAGCAGACGTGCCGGGACAGGCAATTCACCCCTCCACTTT
NA	TRBD1	TRBV30	TRBJ1-4	CAWSADRGPEKLFF	TGTGCCTGGAGTGCGGACAGGGGCCCCGAAAAACTGTTTTTT
NA	TRBD1	TRBV7-8	TRBJ2-5	CASSQDRGSKTQYF	TGTGCCAGCAGCCAGGACAGGGGCTCGAAGACCCAGTACTTC
NA	TRBD2	TRBV7-2	TRBJ2-7	CASSPIISGSSSGYEQYF	TGTGCCAGCAGTCCTATAATTAGCGGGAGTTCCTCGGGCTACGAGCAGTACTTC
NA	TRBD1	TRBV6-5	TRBJ2-7	CASSSPGQGREQYF	TGTGCCAGCAGTTCCCCGGGACAGGGGCGCGAGCAGTACTTC
NA	NA	TRBV2	TRBJ2-5	CASSDWRARETQYF	TGTGCCAGCAGTGATTGGAGGGCCCGAGAGACCCAGTACTTC
NA	NA	TRBV3-1/TRBV3-2	TRBJ2-7	CASSQVGIYTYEQYF	TGTGCCAGCAGCCAAGTTGGCATATACACCTACGAGCAGTACTTC
NA	NA	TRBV28	TRBJ1-1	CASREWRANTEAFF	TGTGCCAGCAGGGAATGGCGGGCGAACACTGAAGCTTTCTTT
NA	NA	TRBV19	TRBJ1-5	CASSMGSGERRNQPQHF	TGTGCCAGTAGTATGGGAAGCGGGGAGAGACGCAATCAGCCCCAGCATTTT
NA	NA	TRBV24-1	TRBJ2-7	CATSEGGSGPYEQYF	TGTGCCACCAGTGAAGGGGGAAGCGGTCCCTACGAGCAGTACTTC
NA	NA	TRBV6-5	TRBJ1-2	CASTGANYGYTF	TGTGCCAGCACAGGGGCTAACTATGGCTACACCTTC
NA	NA	TRBV5-4	TRBJ2-5	CASSGGYQETQYF	TGTGCCAGCAGCGGGGGGTACCAAGAGACCCAGTACTTC
NA	TRBD1	TRBV2	TRBJ1-1	CASSADREAFF	TGTGCCAGCAGTGCGGACAGGGAAGCTTTCTTT
NA	NA	TRBV6-5	TRBJ1-1	CASSYSADSSEAFF	TGTGCCAGCAGTTACTCGGCAGACAGTTCTGAGGCTTTCTTT
NA	TRBD1	TRBV10-3	TRBJ1-6	CAIRGQGNNSPLHF	TGTGCCATCAGGGGACAGGGCAACAATTCACCCCTCCACTTT
NA	TRBD1	TRBV28	TRBJ1-3	CASRKRRDSRNTIYF	TGTGCCAGCAGGAAGAGACGGGACAGTCGAAACACCATATATTTT
NA	NA	TRBV7-2	TRBJ2-4	CASSLGSTGYIQYF	TGTGCCAGCAGCTTAGGATCCACGGGGTACATTCAGTACTTC
many	TRBD2	TRBV9	TRBJ2-2	CASSVETSGGPRSGELFF	TGTGCCAGCAGCGTAGAAACTAGCGGGGGCCCCCGTTCCGGGGAGCTGTTTTTT